The present T cell receptor beta chain was sequenced within a study of blood T cell repertoires in COVID-19. For the study at large: Acute-phase and convalescent COVID-19 samples originated in the United States, Italy and Spain. Sources were T cells, B-cell-depleted T cells, or PBMCs; the material itself was cDNA or gDNA.

CDR1 is KGHSH and CDR2 is LQKENI in the germline V gene. The CDR3 length is 14 residues. V dropped 3 bases and J dropped 8; count of bases not matched to a gene: 5. Authors' analysis steps: Nucleated cell number was recorded as an estimate derived from reference gene primer amplification. TCRdb's copy holds only in-frame clones and misses some; the assay was immunoSEQ multiplex PCR. From that table come the V and J calls and clone size; the DNA was used to work out D and trimming. This sample carries 410,000 or so clones, roughly 90% of them seen once, and the ten largest clones take roughly 1.4%. The specimen was peripheral blood. The sequence came from a woman between 25 and 40 years old with active or convalescent COVID-19. The genes are TRBV18 and TRBJ1-4, with 8 bases matching TRBD1. The CDR3 sequence is CASSPLPGGEKLFF. The CDR3 DNA sequence: TGTGCCAGCTCACCTCTCCCAGGGGGCGAAAAACTGTTTTTT.